Below are 18 T cell receptor beta chains sequenced from a single sample in a study of T cell changes during pregnancy in multiple sclerosis. TCRdb's table, derived via immunoSEQ multiplex PCR, lists solely in-frame clones and lacks some. This sample yields approximately 110,000 clones, of which approximately 89% are seen a single time; approximately 3.7% belongs to the top ten. Here the sequenced sample was peripheral blood, taken after pregnancy. The origin of the receptors is a female donor with multiple sclerosis, enrolled in a pregnancy study.

This clone was picked up a small number of times. V gene TRBV20-1 combines with J gene TRBJ1-2, with no clear D. In germline, CDR1 is DFQATT, CDR2 SNEGSKA (reference sequence). V lost 6 bases and J lost 6, with 8 bases in between. The CDR3 covers 10 residues. The CDR3 nucleotides are TGCAGTGCATCTGGAGATGGCTACACCTTC. This sequence encodes CSASGDGYTF.

The rearrangement uses TRBV4-1 and TRBJ2-7; maybe TRBD2 (5 bases). Germline loops: CDR1 MGHRA, CDR2 YSYEKL. CDR3 length equals 14 residues. Deletions cut 5 bases from V and 0 bases from J, with 11 bases between. The CDR3 sequence: CASSNPGNSYEQYF. The CDR3 region has the DNA TGCGCCAGCAGCAACCCGGGGAACTCCTACGAGCAGTACTTC.

V is TRBV25-1 and J is TRBJ2-1; 12 bases fit TRBD2. Germline values: CDR1 MGHDK, CDR2 SYGVNS. The CDR3 is 15 amino acids. The ends lost 6 bases at V and 7 bases at J; junction bases unmatched: 7. The CDR3 spells CASRGLAGGRNEQFF. The CDR3 DNA reads TGTGCCAGCAGGGGGCTAGCGGGGGGGCGAAATGAGCAGTTCTTC.

This clone has only one observation. This chain links TRBV6-5 with TRBJ2-5; 8 bases are a match to TRBD1. There are 15 residues in the CDR3. Germline assignment: CDR1 MNHEY and CDR2 SVGAGI. Trimming cost V 5 bases and J 2 bases; bases outside gene matches: 7. The CDR3: CASSATGVGQETQYF. For the CDR3, the DNA is TGTGCCAGCAGTGCGACAGGGGTAGGACAAGAGACCCAGTACTTC.

V and J are TRBV5-5 and TRBJ2-7; D is unresolved. This CDR3 is built from 13 residues. Trimming left V 3 bases short and J 2 bases short, with 9 bases between. The germline V gene has CDR1 SGHKS and CDR2 YYEKEE (reference sequence). CDR3 sequence reads: CASSWAQTYEQYF. CDR3 nucleotide sequence: TGTGCCAGCAGCTGGGCGCAGACCTACGAGCAGTACTTC.

The chain links TRBV2 to TRBJ1-1, with D hard to call. V was pared by 3 bases and J by 5 bases, with 10 bases between. The CDR3 totals 13 residues. Per the germline V gene, CDR1 is SNHLY and CDR2 is FYNNEI. The CDR3 DNA reads as TGTGCCAGCAGTGAGCGGGTGGGGACTGAAGCTTTCTTT. This sequence encodes CASSERVGTEAFF.

The rearrangement uses TRBV9 and TRBJ1-3; 10 bases are shared with TRBD1. Germline values: CDR1 SGDLS, CDR2 YYNGEE. The CDR3 is 15 residues long. V lost 2 bases, J lost 4 bases, and 3 bases stayed unmatched. Here the CDR3 DNA reads TGTGCCAGCAGCGTGGACAGGGGGACGGGAAACACCATATATTTT. This sequence encodes CASSVDRGTGNTIYF.

This chain joins TRBV18 and TRBJ2-5, with 12 bases matching TRBD2. This CDR3 spans 14 amino acids. CDR1 KGHSH and CDR2 LQKENI come from the germline V gene. Trimming took 5 bases from V and 3 from J; bases not matched to a gene: 1. The CDR3 spells CASSGLAGKETQYF. The CDR3 coding sequence is TGTGCCAGCTCAGGACTAGCGGGGAAAGAGACCCAGTACTTC.

As to this clone: The junction does not match germline at one end; this may be a read error. The rearrangement joins TRBV7-7 to TRBJ2-2, with TRBD1 matching 7 bases. Germline values: CDR1 SSHAT, CDR2 FNYEAQ (reference sequence). The CDR3 runs 17 residues. This CDR3 is CASSLVPPGGNTGELFF. For the CDR3, the DNA is TGTGCTAGCAGCTTAGTCCCGCCAGGGGGGAACACCGGGGAGCTGTTTTTT. The full variable domain, completed using reference TRBV7-7 and TRBJ2-2, is GAGVSQSPRYKVTKRGQDVTLRCDPISSHATLYWYQQALGQGPEFLTYFNYEAQPDKSGLPSDRFSAERPEGSISTLTIQRTEQRDSAMYRCASSLVPPGGNTGELFFGEGSRLTVL.

This clone was picked up one time. The chain links TRBV11-2 to TRBJ2-2; 8 nucleotides match TRBD2. CDR1 is SGHAT, CDR2 FQNNGV, per germline. With V trimmed by 7 bases and J by 0 bases, 4 bases remained unmatched. The CDR3 has 15 amino acids. CDR3 amino acids: CASTTGLANTGELFF. CDR3 DNA sequence: TGTGCCAGCACCACGGGACTAGCGAACACCGGGGAGCTGTTTTTT.

The chain has TRBV7-2 and TRBJ1-2; D not certain. V was trimmed by 2 bases and J by 6 bases, leaving 13 bases between them. Germline V CDR1 and CDR2: SGHTA, FQGNSA. The CDR3 totals 14 residues. CDR3 sequence (DNA): TGTGCCAGCAGCTTACTCTCCAGCGTGGATGGCTACACCTTC. Its translation: CASSLLSSVDGYTF.

The gene calls are TRBV7-6 and TRBJ2-1; 15 positions match TRBD2. The CDR3 has 18 amino acids. With V trimmed by 5 bases and J by 5 bases, 10 bases remained unmatched. The germline V gene has CDR1 SGHVS and CDR2 FNYEAQ. The CDR3 DNA follows: TGTGCCAGCAGCCCACAAACCAGGACTAGCGGGGGGGACAATGAGCAGTTCTTC. Its translation is CASSPQTRTSGGDNEQFF.

V and J are TRBV7-6 and TRBJ1-1; D might be TRBD1 (6 bases). The germline V and J ends were trimmed by 5 bases and 4 bases, with 17 bases remaining between them. Germline CDR1 is SGHVS and CDR2 is FNYEAQ. The CDR3 is 15 amino acids. The CDR3, as DNA: TGTGCCAGCAGCCCGGAGGGGGGGGCCGGCACTGAAGCTTTCTTT. Amino acid sequence: CASSPEGGAGTEAFF.

The chain is built from TRBV10-2 and TRBJ1-2; 8 bases match TRBD1. CDR3 size: 15 residues. V shed 3 bases, J shed 3 bases, and the junction held 6 bases outside the gene matches. Germline-derived CDR1 and CDR2 are WSHSY and SAAADI. The CDR3 sequence: CASSEFPDRDYGYTF. CDR3 DNA sequence: TGCGCCAGCAGTGAATTCCCGGACAGGGACTATGGCTACACCTTC.

This sequence joins TRBV6-5 and TRBJ2-5, with unresolved D. Germline CDR1 is MNHEY and CDR2 is SVGAGI. V dropped 2 bases and J dropped 5 bases, with 15 bases sitting between them. The CDR3 totals 15 residues. The CDR3 sequence: CASSYLGRLKETQYF. The CDR3 region has the DNA TGTGCCAGCAGTTACCTCGGCAGGTTGAAGGAGACCCAGTACTTC.

Only one count was recorded for this clone. The V call is TRBV2, the J call TRBJ1-2, with a weak D call TRBD1 (5 bases). The V end lost 8 bases, the J end lost 3 bases, and 13 bases lay between the germline ends. This CDR3 comprises 13 residues. Germline-derived CDR1 and CDR2 are SNHLY and FYNNEI. This chain's CDR3 is CASGPTTDYGYTF. In DNA, the CDR3 is TGTGCCAGCGGGCCGACGACAGACTATGGCTACACCTTC.

This clone was seen just once. V gene TRBV6-6 combines with J gene TRBJ1-2; D gene ambiguous. Trimming stripped 11 bases from V and 4 bases from J, with 20 bases between. This CDR3 comprises 14 residues. Germline-derived CDR1 and CDR2 are MNHNY and SVGAGI (reference sequence). CDR3 protein: CAVGPRLGLYGYTF. CDR3 in DNA: TGTGCCGTTGGGCCCAGGCTCGGACTCTATGGCTACACCTTC.

This clone showed up just a few times. J is TRBJ2-1 and V is TRBV13, with TRBD1 identical over 9 bases. V was pared by 4 bases and J by 8 bases, with 15 bases of the junction left unmatched. Germline V gives CDR1 PRHDT, CDR2 FYEKMQ (reference sequence). The length of the CDR3 is 17 residues. The CDR3 DNA sequence: TGTGCCAGCAGCTCACTCATACCGGGACAGGGTGAGGATGAGCAGTTCTTC. This gives the protein CASSSLIPGQGEDEQFF.